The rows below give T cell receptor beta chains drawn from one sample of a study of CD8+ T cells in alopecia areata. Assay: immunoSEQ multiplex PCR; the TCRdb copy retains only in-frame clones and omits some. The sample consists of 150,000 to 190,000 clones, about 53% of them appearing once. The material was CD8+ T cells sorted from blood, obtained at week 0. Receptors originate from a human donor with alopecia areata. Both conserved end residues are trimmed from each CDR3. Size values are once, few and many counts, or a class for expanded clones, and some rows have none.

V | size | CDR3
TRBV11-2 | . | ASSLADRGTEWYGYT
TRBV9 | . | ASSVEGRSLVSGELF
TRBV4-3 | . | ASSQMRGGFQETQY
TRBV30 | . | AWDDRGNEQF
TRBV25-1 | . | ASSNPWTGEEETQY
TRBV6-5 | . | ASSPGPNSNEQF
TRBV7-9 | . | ASSLTGTGAYEQY
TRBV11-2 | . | ASSLPSNEQF
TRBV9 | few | ASSPPGNHEQY
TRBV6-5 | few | ASSYLSRMETQY
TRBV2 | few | ASSLGSIQGARQPQH
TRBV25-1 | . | ASLEGQNGYT
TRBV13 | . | ASSKDRGYEQY
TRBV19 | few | ASSAGISYEQY
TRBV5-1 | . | ASSLPRGLHTTDTQY
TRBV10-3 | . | AISESPGYTGELF
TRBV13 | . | ASAKRGELEAF
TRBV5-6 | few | ASSLEGGNQPQH
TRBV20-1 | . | SARDRKEGY
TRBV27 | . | ASSPDRGREKLF
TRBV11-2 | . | ASSWLAGQQETQY
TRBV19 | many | ASSLGDGISSYEQY
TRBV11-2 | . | ASSLARTGVLSDNSPLH
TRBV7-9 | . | ASSFPSVSYEQY
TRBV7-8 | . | ASSSTNQEVGYT
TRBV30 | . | AWRLGTHPY
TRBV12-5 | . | ASGLPTENTEAF